This T cell receptor (beta chain) appears in the sequencing data of a study of CD8+CD57+ T cells in acquired aplastic anemia. The CDR3 runs to 16 residues. CDR1 and CDR2 (germline): SGHTA, FQGNSA. V lost 0 bases and J 7 bases, leaving 16 bases between the germline ends. The template for TCR beta VDJ and CDR3 sequence profiling was genomic DNA. TCRdb reprocessed the reads via MiXCR and lists one record per CDR3 protein. The data show roughly 300,000 distinct CDR3 sequences, 50% to 70% seen once. The source of this sequence is a human donor with severe aplastic anemia or a healthy control (not recorded which). The sequencing input was sorted CD4+, CD8+, or CD8+CD57+ T cells (not recorded which) from PBMCs. The rearrangement joins TRBV7-2 to TRBJ1-3; D ambiguous. CDR3 DNA sequence: TGTGCCAGCAGCTTAGCGACTATGGACGGCATGAACACCATATATTTT. Translation: CASSLATMDGMNTIYF. Filled out from reference TRBV7-2 and TRBJ1-3, the complete variable domain reads GAGVSQSPSNKVTEKGKDVELRCDPISGHTALYWYRQSLGQGLEFLIYFQGNSAPDKSGLPSDRFSAERTGGSVSTLTIQRTQQEDSAVYLCASSLATMDGMNTIYFGEGSWLTVV.